These 14 T cell receptor beta chains were all obtained from the same sample, sequenced in a study of Ad26.COV2.S vaccination and SARS-CoV-2 variants (dated by TCRdb to 2020 to 2023). What this sample's treatment or condition label stands for: about 20 received Ad26.COV2.S at low or high dose, single or two shots; roughly five received placebo; per-sample allocation not given. Repertoires of vaccine and placebo recipients were sequenced from samples collected on day 63 after the first injection. The library was prepared using the immunoSEQ multiplex PCR assay. What TCRdb holds here is the immuneACCESS table cut down to in-frame rearrangements. Part of the clones is not present; checked against another copy, under half of the missing clones reflect an unresolved V gene, and the others are unexplained. For this sample there are 500,000 or so clones; around nine tenths appear just once. The top ten constitute around 13% of the sample.

This material consisted of peripheral blood, taken in a trial of Ad26.COV2.S vaccine versus placebo. The receptor set was obtained from a person between 18 and 65 years old who received the Ad26.COV2.S COVID-19 vaccine or a placebo.

The chain employs TRBV27 and TRBJ1-2; 7 nucleotides agree with TRBD1. The germline gives CDR1 MNHEY, CDR2 SMNVEV (reference sequence). CDR3 length: 16 residues. With V trimmed by 6 bases and J by 4 bases, 14 bases remained unmatched. The CDR3 DNA sequence: TGTGCCAGCAGCCGAAAAGCAAAGGGACAGATCTATGGCTACACCTTC. It encodes CASSRKAKGQIYGYTF.

This chain connects TRBV28 to TRBJ1-6; the D is unclear. V was shortened by 5 bases and J by 8 bases, with 16 bases between the two germline ends. CDR1 is MDHEN and CDR2 is SYDVKM in the germline V gene. The CDR3 spans 15 residues. CDR3 DNA: TGTGCCAGCAGTAATGTTGACGGGTTGGATTCACCCCTCCACTTT. Protein product: CASSNVDGLDSPLHF.

In nucleotides, the CDR3 is TGCGCCAGCAGCCAAGGCGGGGTCACGACTGGAAACACCATATATTTT. This sequence encodes CASSQGGVTTGNTIYF. The rearrangement joins TRBV4-3 to TRBJ1-3; D not resolved. The CDR3 has 16 residues. Trimming shortened V by 1 base and J by 2 bases, and 12 bases separated the two germline ends. Germline-derived CDR1 and CDR2 are LGHNA and YSLEER.

The gene calls are TRBV13 and TRBJ1-1; D unclear. This CDR3 spans 14 amino acids. Germline CDR1 and CDR2: PRHDT and FYEKMQ (reference sequence). V lost 0 bases and J 1 base, leaving 6 bases between the germline ends. Here the CDR3 reads CASSLGRRNTEAFF. CDR3 nucleotide sequence: TGTGCCAGCAGCTTAGGCAGGCGGAACACTGAAGCTTTCTTT. Variable domain in full (rest from reference TRBV13 and TRBJ1-1): AAGVIQSPRHLIKEKRETATLKCYPIPRHDTVYWYQQGPGQDPQFLISFYEKMQSDKGSIPDRFSAQQFSDYHSELNMSSLELGDSALYFCASSLGRRNTEAFFGQGTRLTVV.

The chain links TRBV5-4 to TRBJ2-1; TRBD1 agrees at 8 bases. The CDR3 is 15 residues long. With 7 bases clipped from V and 5 bases from J, the junction kept 11 bases outside the gene matches. Germline V gene lookup returns CDR1 SGHNT and CDR2 YYREEE (reference sequence). The CDR3 loop reads CASGPRDRTDNEQFF. CDR3 in DNA: TGTGCCAGCGGGCCCCGGGACAGGACCGACAATGAGCAGTTCTTC.

The CDR3 DNA follows: TGTGCCAGCAGCCAAGAGCCAGGGCTACGGGGAGAAGCTTTCTTT. Its protein product is CASSQEPGLRGEAFF. The chain has TRBV3-1 (or the pseudogene TRBV3-2) and TRBJ1-1; tentative D call: TRBD1 (5 bases). Germline V gives CDR1 LGHDT, CDR2 YNNKEL (reference sequence). V lost 0 bases and J lost 8, with 16 bases in between. The CDR3 length is 15 residues.

The chain combines TRBV25-1 with TRBJ1-2; no definite D call. Trimming took 3 bases from V and 4 from J, leaving 3 bases between them. Germline V gene sequence: CDR1 MGHDK, CDR2 SYGVNS. The CDR3 totals 11 residues. The CDR3 is CASSESYGYTF. CDR3 DNA: TGTGCCAGCAGTGAGAGCTATGGCTACACCTTC.

For this clone: This same CDR3 is encoded by further DNA sequences in the sample. The rearrangement links TRBV28 to TRBJ2-7, with D perhaps matching TRBD2 (6 bases). Germline CDR1 reads MDHEN; CDR2 reads SYDVKM. The CDR3 is 11 amino acids. V lost 8 bases and J lost 3, with 8 bases in between. The DNA for the CDR3 is TGTGCCAGCGGGGGACTCTACGAGCAGTACTTC. Protein sequence: CASGGLYEQYF.

This clone was counted a single time. J is TRBJ2-1 and V is TRBV6-2 or TRBV6-3; the match to TRBD2 covers 9 bases. The CDR3 is made up of 15 amino acids. Germline lookup yields CDR1 MNHEY and CDR2 SVGEGT. Germline trimming cut 4 bases from V and 3 bases from J; bases unmatched to any gene: 4. CDR3 nucleotides: TGTGCCAGCAGTTTTGGAGCGGGAGGCTACAATGAGCAGTTCTTC. Protein: CASSFGAGGYNEQFF.

This clone was counted between two and nine times. The chain joins TRBV25-1 to TRBJ1-1; no firm D call. Trimming stripped 3 bases from V and 5 bases from J, with 10 bases between. The CDR3 runs to 13 residues. Germline values: CDR1 MGHDK, CDR2 SYGVNS. For the CDR3, the DNA is TGTGCCAGCAGTGACCCCGGAGGGACTGAAGCTTTCTTT. It specifies CASSDPGGTEAFF.

The J gene is TRBJ2-1, the V gene TRBV5-3; 10 bases are shared with TRBD2. TRBV5-3 belongs to the ORF category, with a function that is uncertain. This CDR3 spans 17 amino acids. V lost 4 bases to trimming and J lost 5 bases; unmatched junction nucleotides: 12. The CDR3 DNA sequence: TGTGCCAGAAGCCCCTGGGCTAGCGGGAGAGAGAACAATGAGCAGTTCTTC. It translates to CARSPWASGRENNEQFF.

This clone has just one count. The chain uses TRBV30 and TRBJ2-1; 9 nucleotides line up with TRBD2. The CDR3 consists of 13 residues. With V trimmed by 1 base and J by 9 bases, 4 bases remained unmatched. Germline V gene data show CDR1 as GTSNPN and CDR2 as SVGIG (reference sequence). This chain's CDR3 is CAWSGTSAAEQFF. The CDR3 DNA is TGTGCCTGGAGTGGGACTAGCGCGGCTGAGCAGTTCTTC.

The genes are TRBV6-2 or TRBV6-3 and TRBJ2-1; D not certain. Germline CDR1 and CDR2: MNHEY and SVGEGT. Deletions cut 5 bases from V and 8 bases from J, with 16 bases between. The CDR3 totals 14 residues. This CDR3 reads CASSITPGRDEQFF. The DNA for the CDR3 is TGTGCCAGCAGTATAACCCCGGGTAGGGATGAGCAGTTCTTC.

The gene calls are TRBV28 and TRBJ2-5, with unresolved D. Germline CDR1 is MDHEN and CDR2 is SYDVKM. This CDR3 contains 11 residues. The ends were cut back, 6 bases at V and 6 bases at J, with 8 bases in the middle. The CDR3 DNA reads as TGTGCCAGCAGCACGATAAAGACCCAGTACTTC. Translation gives CASSTIKTQYF.